Given below is one T cell receptor gamma chain in context. This clone is regarded as large (0.1 to 1%). Its antigen is still unknown. No base-level quality is on record; no much larger clone is a single base apart. This entry belongs to a study of gamma delta lymphoproliferative disorders and STAT genes listed by TCRdb under 2018. In terms of the full investigation: Gamma-chain libraries were prepared from at least 50 ng of genomic DNA using the LymphoTrack Dx TCRG Assay. Because no corresponding Invivoscribe delta assay was available, delta-chain libraries were prepared according to the standard operating procedure of the EuroClonality-NGS working group. The study profiled TCR gamma and delta CDR3 repertoires by deep sequencing in Tgammadelta lymphoproliferative disease patients and healthy controls, within a larger immunophenotypic and STAT-mutation study. A couple of gamma-chain samples and all delta-chain samples were sequenced twice to confirm results. Study-level results and caveats: In whole-repertoire clustering, patient gamma repertoires grouped separately from healthy controls, whereas delta repertoires showed no separation between groups. The authors pointed out that NGS specificity may be lower at low frequencies, so whether leukemic clones are public or private needs to be confirmed. Control T cells were likely spread across varied maturation stages, whereas leukemic cells were skewed toward terminal effectors, which potentially limits comparisons between patients and controls. Nearly all major gamma and delta clonotypes of patients were found to be public, being shared with at least one healthy donor, and only a couple of gamma clonotypes were found to be private to disease.

In both library preparation methods, multiplex PCR was run with primers aimed at the conserved V and J regions of the TCR genes. Amplicons were purified, pooled and sequenced on an Illumina MiSeq platform. The paper's processing steps were these. V(D)J alignment, clonotype assembly and translation were done with MiXCR, while functionality assessment and CDR3 repertoire analyses were done with VDJtools. CDR3 was defined according to IMGT, and analyses were limited to productive sequences using functional genes, with ORF genes and pseudogenes excluded. A custom Python script searched for identical amino acid CDR3s of major clonotypes (frequency >=5%) across all patients and controls. A one-sided non-parametric Wilcoxon test was used to compare clonotype frequencies between patients and controls. TCRdb called clones from the public reads with CATT, and repeated DNA sequences were later combined into one row. TCRdb's processing, not the study's, gives the V and J calls here. The sample has around 2,200 gamma-chain clones on record, about 10% of them singletons. More than 15% of the sample is taken by the ten largest.

For TCR sequencing, genomic DNA was taken from peripheral blood mononuclear cells isolated from both patients and controls. Controls were 23 healthy adult blood donors, with a median age of around 64 years and approximately 12 males and some eleven females, matched to patients for age and sex. The CDR3 has 15 amino acids, counting the end cysteine and phenylalanine. Just the 45-base CDR3 DNA is kept, in frame starting at base 1. V has 8 bases trimmed and J has 4 bases trimmed; junction bases matching no gene number 11. The clonotype originates from a human donor in good health. What was sequenced was blood. The chain uses TRGV10 and TRGJP1. The J gene was missing in TCRdb and was found by matching the end of the DNA to germline. TRGV10 is placed among ORFs of uncertain function. The CDR3 loop reads CAAWDYSLTGWFKIF. The DNA reads as follows: TGTGCTGCGTGGGATTATTCCCTCACTGGTTGGTTCAAGATATTT.